What follows is one T cell receptor (beta chain) and its context. Its matching antigen is unknown. TCRdb used MiXCR to reprocess the reads, holding one entry per CDR3 protein. The repertoire holds around 740,000 distinct CDR3 sequences, with less than 40% as singletons. The data belong to a study of T cell repertoires in cytomegalovirus infection. About the research overall: An indication of both CMV infection and matching HLA type came from public TCR beta signatures. Points from the study as a whole: Carriers of CMV plus the relevant HLA were identified by cumulative public TCR beta family frequency. The study found HLA-C-restricted CMV-specific TCR beta clonotypes dominating the ex vivo response.

This receptor was obtained from a human donor in good health (CMV status not recorded). Some clones in this sample may be carry-over from other donors' samples. Source material: PBMCs.

The chain's CDR3 is CASSWAISEQFF. The DNA of the CDR3 is TGTGCCAGCAGCTGGGCTATCAGTGAACAGTTCTTC. The V gene is TRBV5-6, the J gene TRBJ2-1; D not certain. Trimming left V 3 bases short and J 13 bases short, with 14 bases between. Germline loops: CDR1 SGHDT, CDR2 YYEEEE. The CDR3 consists of 12 residues.